This paragraph covers one T cell receptor (beta chain) sequence. There is no known antigen for this receptor. Base qualities are not at hand, and no much larger clone is one base apart. CDR1 and CDR2 were assigned from the germline V gene as ENHRY and SYGVKD. Relative to germline, V is 3 bases shorter and J is 2 bases shorter, with 7 bases between their ends. From cysteine to phenylalanine, the CDR3 is 13 amino acids long. CDR3 DNA is the only sequence kept; it has 39 bases, read in frame from the first base. The trial excluded patients who had a history of autoimmune disease or who were on systemic immunosuppression. Peripheral blood for TCR sequencing was collected from all dose cohorts at baseline, on cycle 4 day 1, and on cycle 7 day 1. Samples came from an open-label, multicenter, first-in-human phase I dose-escalation trial of ivuxolimab. Adults with locally advanced or metastatic melanoma, renal cell, hepatocellular, or head and neck squamous cell carcinoma were enrolled in the trial. Before TCR sequencing, CD4+ T cells and CD8+ T cells from peripheral blood were sorted into separate populations.

This sample is part of a study of OX40 agonist ivuxolimab in advanced cancers. About the full investigation: The costimulatory receptor OX40 (CD134) was targeted by ivuxolimab, a fully human IgG2 agonistic monoclonal antibody. Intravenous ivuxolimab was administered to patients every 2 weeks at six dose levels: 0.01, 0.1, 0.3, 1.5, 3 and 10 mg/kg. Among the roughly 50 dose-escalation patients, 19 had hepatocellular carcinoma, roughly 15 melanoma, 9 renal cell carcinoma and 9 head and neck cancer. The dose-escalation cohort was 82.7% male with a mean age of approximately 59 years, ranging from roughly 20 to 85. Prior anti-PD-1, anti-PD-L1 or anti-CTLA-4 therapy was permitted, and about two fifths of dose-escalation patients had received checkpoint inhibitors. Partial responses occurred in three dose-escalation patients, of whom one had hepatocellular carcinoma and two had cutaneous melanoma. The point of sequencing TCRbeta in the periphery was to test whether ivuxolimab changed TCR sequence diversity and drove clonal T-cell expansion. The paper describes the monotherapy dose-escalation part (N ≈ 52 patients) of the phase I trial of ivuxolimab.

Genomic DNA was isolated from the sorted cells so that the TCRbeta CDR3 region could be sequenced. The immunoSEQ Assay was used for sequencing of TCRbeta CDR3 regions. TCRdb stores this immuneACCESS table with in-frame sequences only. Part of the clones is absent; in the studies checked, under half of the shortfall reflects unresolved V genes, and no reason is known for the rest. In all, the sample holds roughly 95,000 clones, and approximately 84% of those were seen once. In total, the top ten clones hold around 1.8% of the sample. Study-wide findings and limitations: The antigen specificity of the clonally expanded peripheral T cells was not determined. Low levels of normalized T-cell clonal expansion were also seen in some nonresponding patients. After ivuxolimab, more expanded clones were found on average in CD8+ T cells than in CD4+ T cells. In the 0.1-3.0 mg/kg groups, partial responders had among the lowest normalized peripheral clonal expansion, particularly in CD8+ T cells. Clonal expansion of both CD4+ and CD8+ blood T cells was observed from baseline to week 6 at doses 0.1 to 3.0 mg/kg.

This receptor chain uses TRBV10-3 and TRBJ2-5, with the D gene call left open. Sequencing used CD4+ or CD8+ T cells sorted from blood, obtained in a trial of the OX40 agonist ivuxolimab. This clonotype was sampled from an adult with an advanced solid tumor such as melanoma, head and neck, liver or kidney cancer. The DNA sequence is given as TGTGCCATCAGTGAAGGGCGTCAAGAGACCCAGTACTTC. Its product reads: CAISEGRQETQYF.